The T cell receptor beta chain under discussion was sequenced for a study of blood T cell repertoires in COVID-19. TCRdb's copy holds only in-frame clones and misses some; the assay was immunoSEQ multiplex PCR. The sample holds roughly 200,000 clones; approximately 85% are singletons and the top ten take 6.5% to 9%. CDR1 and CDR2 from the germline V gene are LGHNA and YNFKEQ. There are 14 residues in the CDR3. Deletions cut 1 base from V and 8 bases from J, with 14 bases between. The chain has TRBV4-2 and TRBJ1-2; D uncertain. The TCR was taken from a woman aged 55-70 years with acute or convalescent COVID-19. The source material was peripheral blood. The CDR3 protein is CASSQGPGGRGYTF. In DNA, the CDR3 is TGTGCCAGCAGCCAAGGTCCGGGAGGAAGAGGCTACACCTTC.